The 14 T cell receptor beta chains in this list originate from one sample, sequenced in a study of molecular identifiers for immune sequencing clone quantification. TCRdb processed the PCR reads anew with MiXCR; each CDR3 protein has one entry. The sample lists hundreds of thousands of distinct CDR3 sequences; 25% were seen once. The sequenced sample consisted of naive CD8+ T cells from blood, with Jurkat cell RNA spiked in. Subset of the sample: FACS-sorted CD8+CD4-CCR7+CD45RA+ naive T cells. These receptors were obtained from a human donor in good health. Some libraries in this study had Jurkat cell RNA spiked in.

Points on this clonotype: Given a much more abundant clone one base away, this may be a read error. The CDR3 reads CASCYGTSGRGEQYF. CDR3 bases: TGTGCCAGCTGTTATGGGACTAGCGGGAGGGGAGAGCAGTACTTC. The chain couples TRBV6-5 to TRBJ2-7, with TRBD2 identical over 16 bases. The V gene's germline CDR1 is MNHEY and CDR2 SVGAGI. This CDR3 spans 15 amino acids.

The V gene is TRBV5-1, the J gene TRBJ1-2, with a possible D match to TRBD1 (6 bases). V was pared by 1 base and J by 7 bases, with 17 bases between. The germline V gene has CDR1 SGHRS and CDR2 YFSETQ. The length of the CDR3 is 15 residues. The CDR3 loop is CASSLSFGGGGGYTF. DNA of the CDR3: TGCGCCAGCAGCTTGAGTTTTGGTGGAGGGGGTGGCTACACCTTC.

This clonotype was seen many times. Here the CDR3 DNA reads TGCGCCAGCAGCGCCTGGACAGGGACCTACGAGCAGTACTTC. It encodes CASSAWTGTYEQYF. The chain joins TRBV4-3 to TRBJ2-7, with TRBD1 matching over 8 bases. With 5 bases clipped from V and 2 bases from J, the junction kept 5 bases outside the gene matches. The CDR3 runs 14 residues. Per germline, CDR1 LGHNA and CDR2 YSLEER.

In the case of this clonotype: A much more abundant neighbour one base away suggests this may be a read error. The chain joins TRBV27 to TRBJ2-5; D not certain. Germline loops: CDR1 MNHEY, CDR2 SMNVEV (reference sequence). The CDR3 extends over 13 amino acids. V lost 2 bases to trimming and J lost 10 bases, with 14 bases between them. In DNA, the CDR3 is TGTGCCAGCAGTTTAAAGGGCTCGAAGAACCAGTACTTC. Translation: CASSLKGSKNQYF.

V usage is TRBV5-5 and J usage is TRBJ1-2; no clear D. Germline V CDR1 and CDR2: SGHKS, YYEKEE (reference sequence). This CDR3 region has 14 residues. The ends were cut back, 1 base at V and 2 bases at J, with 9 bases in the middle. The CDR3 nucleotides read TGTGCCAGCAGCTTGAGGTGGAGAAACTATGGCTACACCTTC. Encoded protein: CASSLRWRNYGYTF.

The chain links TRBV27 to TRBJ1-1; tentatively, D is TRBD1 (6 bases). The CDR3 is made up of 13 amino acids. The germline CDR1 and CDR2 sequences are MNHEY and SMNVEV (reference sequence). V was clipped by 5 bases and J by 5 bases, with 12 bases between them. The CDR3 loop reads CASSATGLTEAFF. In nucleotides, the CDR3 is TGTGCCAGCAGTGCCACAGGGTTGACTGAAGCTTTCTTT.

The V and J genes are TRBV27 and TRBJ2-7, with D possibly being TRBD2 (5 bases). Trimming stripped 4 bases from V and 0 bases from J, with 10 bases between. The CDR3 has 14 residues. The germline V gene encodes CDR1 MNHEY and CDR2 SMNVEV (reference sequence). The CDR3 DNA reads as TGTGCCAGCAGTTACGGACGGGGCTCCTACGAGCAGTACTTC. It specifies CASSYGRGSYEQYF.

The chain combines TRBV7-2 with TRBJ2-1; 12 positions agree with TRBD2. The CDR3 sequence is 15 residues long. V shed 1 base and J 10 bases; nucleotides not matched to a gene: 5. Germline lookup yields CDR1 SGHTA and CDR2 FQGNSA. CDR3 bases: TGTGCCAGCAGCTTAGGACTAGCGGGAGTGTACGAGCAGTTCTTC. Its translation is CASSLGLAGVYEQFF. The whole variable domain, filled in from reference TRBV7-2 and TRBJ2-1, reads GAGVSQSPSNKVTEKGKDVELRCDPISGHTALYWYRQSLGQGLEFLIYFQGNSAPDKSGLPSDRFSAERTGGSVSTLTIQRTQQEDSAVYLCASSLGLAGVYEQFFGPGTRLTVL.

Comments on this clonotype: Being one base from a much bigger clone, this may be a read error. This chain connects TRBV28 to TRBJ1-6; 9 positions match TRBD1. The junction had 9 bases not matched to a gene; V was cut back by 6 bases and J by 9 bases. In germline, CDR1 is MDHEN, CDR2 SYDVKM. The CDR3 extends over 15 amino acids. DNA of the CDR3: TGTGCCAGCAGCCTGGACAGGGGTTATGCTTCACCCCTCCACTTT. Residues: CASSLDRGYASPLHF.

The gene calls are TRBV19 and TRBJ2-2; a possible D gene is TRBD2 (6 bases). The germline V gene encodes CDR1 LNHDA and CDR2 SQIVND (reference sequence). The CDR3 contains 12 residues. The V gene lost 9 bases and the J gene lost 7 bases, with 12 bases spanning the gap. This CDR3 reads CASLGEVGELFF. Written as DNA, the CDR3 is TGTGCCAGCCTGGGGGAGGTCGGGGAGCTGTTTTTT.

Points on this clonotype: Possible read error: a much larger clone is one base away. This chain links TRBV7-2 with TRBJ1-4; D unresolved. CDR1 is SGHTA, CDR2 FQGNSA, per germline. The CDR3 contains 16 residues. The CDR3 bases are TGTGCCAGCAGCTTAGGGTTTCAAGCAACTAATGAAAAAATGTTTTTT. It encodes CASSLGFQATNEKMFF.

Points on this clonotype: Since a much larger clone is just one base distant, this may be a read error. The gene calls are TRBV7-9 and TRBJ2-7; D gene ambiguous. The germline V gene has CDR1 SEHNR and CDR2 FQNEAQ (reference sequence). CDR3 length: 13 amino acids. Trimming stripped 7 bases from V and 6 bases from J, with 16 bases between. CDR3 in amino acids: CASNSDRFLEQYF. The CDR3 DNA follows: TGTGCCAGCAACTCGGACCGATTTCTCGAGCAGTACTTC.

CDR3 nucleotide sequence: TGTGCCAGCAGCATAGCGTTCGACTCCTACGAGCAGTACTTC. Its translation: CASSIAFDSYEQYF. The J gene is TRBJ2-7, the V gene TRBV12-3 or TRBV12-4, with D perhaps matching TRBD2 (5 bases). CDR3 length: 14 residues. V shed 6 bases and J shed 0 bases, with 12 bases lying between them.

The genes are TRBV27 and TRBJ2-7; D remains ambiguous. Germline lookup yields CDR1 MNHEY and CDR2 SMNVEV (reference sequence). The ends were cut back, 5 bases at V and 2 bases at J, with 10 bases in the middle. There are 13 residues in the CDR3. For the CDR3, the DNA is TGTGCCAGCAGTCCTCAATCTACCTACGAGCAGTACTTC. Residues: CASSPQSTYEQYF.